The 11 T cell receptor beta chains listed next were all sequenced from one sample in a study of Tregs in tolerant kidney transplant recipients. Clones were sequenced by immunoSEQ multiplex PCR, and TCRdb holds only the in-frame ones, with some missing. The sample holds several thousand clones. Recipients received nonmyeloablative bone marrow transplants from related graft donors, with transient mixed chimerism. The starting material was CD8+ T cells from blood (PBMCs), obtained 12 months after the transplant. The receptors originated from a human patient who received a combined kidney and bone marrow transplant. Some T cells could come from the graft donor.

To note about this clone: The CDR3 end falls 3 residues outside the read, so it is completed with the germline J gene. The rearrangement links TRBV30 to TRBJ2-7, with D maybe TRBD2 (7 bases). From germline, CDR1 is GTSNPN and CDR2 SVGIG (reference sequence). This CDR3 contains 16 residues. Trimming removed 4 bases at V and 3 bases at J, with 22 bases between. CDR3 DNA (partial): TGTGCCTGGAAAAAACCGAGGGGGAGGGTGATCTACGAG. It yields the protein CAWKKPRGRVIYE. The CDR3 in full is CAWKKPRGRVIYEQYF.

About this clone: The CDR3 goes on 3 residues after the read ends, and that part is filled in from the germline J gene. Other DNA sequences in this specimen translate into the identical CDR3. The chain recombines TRBV20-1 with TRBJ2-1; TRBD2 is a possible D gene (6 bases). This CDR3 comprises 15 residues. From germline, CDR1 is DFQATT and CDR2 SNEGSKA (reference sequence). The V gene lost 0 bases and the J gene lost 0 bases, with 9 bases spanning the gap. The CDR3 sequence is CSARDGRGSYNEQFF. Incomplete CDR3 DNA: TGCAGTGCTAGAGATGGGCGGGGCTCCTACAATGAG.

With regard to this clone: The CDR3 end falls 3 residues outside the read, so it is completed with the germline J gene. The J gene is TRBJ2-3, the V gene TRBV27; perhaps TRBD2 as D (6 bases). This CDR3 region has 15 residues. The V gene lost 2 bases and the J gene lost 4 bases, with 13 bases spanning the gap. Germline CDR1 MNHEY, CDR2 SMNVEV (reference sequence). The sequenced CDR3 bases are TGTGCCAGCAGTTTAGGGGGGTCGGGGCCAGATACG. This encodes CASSLGGSGPDT. The CDR3 reads in full as CASSLGGSGPDTQYF.

To note about this clone: The observed sequence ends 3 residues before the CDR3 terminus, with the missing tail filled in from the germline J gene. V usage is TRBV19 and J usage is TRBJ1-2; no clear D gene. Germline-derived CDR1 and CDR2 are LNHDA and SQIVND (reference sequence). V was clipped by 6 bases and J by 4 bases, with 18 bases between them. This CDR3 comprises 15 residues. This CDR3 reads CASSGSSQIGYGYTF. Incomplete CDR3 DNA: TGTGCCAGTAGCGGGTCCTCCCAGATTGGCTATGGC. Full variable domain (missing parts from reference TRBV19 and TRBJ1-2): DGGITQSPKYLFRKEGQNVTLSCEQNLNHDAMYWYRQDPGQGLRLIYYSQIVNDFQKGDIAEGYSVSREKKESFPLTVTSAQKNPTAFYLCASSGSSQIGYGYTFGSGTRLTVV.

Details on this clone: The DNA ends 3 residues before the CDR3 does, and the rest of the CDR3 is filled in from the germline J gene. The V call is TRBV29-1, the J call TRBJ1-2; 12 bases are a match to TRBD1. The CDR3 loop spans 16 amino acids. The trim removed 6 bases at V and 0 bases at J, leaving 8 bases unmatched. Germline V gene sequence: CDR1 SQVTM, CDR2 ANQGSEA. Incomplete CDR3 DNA: TGCAGCGTGCAGGGGGACAGGGGGCCGTCTAACTATGGC. Encoded protein: CSVQGDRGPSNYG. The CDR3 in its entirety is CSVQGDRGPSNYGYTF. Complete variable domain (other parts from reference TRBV29-1 and TRBJ1-2): SAVISQKPSRDICQRGTSLTIQCQVDSQVTMMFWYRQQPGQSLTLIATANQGSEATYESGFVIDKFPISRPNLTFSTLTVSNMSPEDSSIYLCSVQGDRGPSNYGYTFGSGTRLTVV.

To note about this clone: The sequenced fragment ends 3 residues before the CDR3 boundary, so the rest is inferred from the germline J gene. The chain recombines TRBV30 with TRBJ2-5; D perhaps matches TRBD2 (7 bases). This CDR3 comprises 13 residues. V shed 2 bases and J shed 4 bases, with 11 bases lying between them. Germline CDR1 reads GTSNPN; CDR2 reads SVGIG (reference sequence). Incomplete CDR3 DNA: TGTGCCTGGAGTACCGGGGGGCGAGAGACC. Protein product: CAWSTGGRET. The full CDR3 is CAWSTGGRETQYF.

In regard to this clone: The DNA ends 3 residues before the CDR3 does, and the rest of the CDR3 is filled in from the germline J gene. This chain links TRBV4-2 with TRBJ1-1; unclear D gene. The CDR3 extends over 14 amino acids. The V gene lost 0 bases and the J gene lost 7 bases, with 12 bases spanning the gap. Germline V gives CDR1 LGHNA, CDR2 YNFKEQ. The CDR3: CASSQDPGVNEAFF. The sequenced part of the CDR3 DNA is TGTGCCAGCAGCCAAGATCCCGGGGTTAATGAA.

As to this clone: From the germline J gene comes the end of the CDR3, since the read stops 3 residues before it. This chain joins TRBV23-1 and TRBJ1-6; 7 bases fit TRBD1. TRBV23-1 is an open reading frame, and its role is uncertain. J was trimmed by 10 bases and V by 3 bases; bases with no gene match: 6. This CDR3 has 14 residues. CDR3 DNA, as far as it was read: TGCGCCAGCAGTCAGGACAGGCTATTATCACCC. Translating it yields CASSQDRLLSP. The full CDR3 reads CASSQDRLLSPLHF.

Note on this clone: The CDR3 end falls 3 residues outside the read, so it is completed with the germline J gene. The chain is built from TRBV2 and TRBJ1-2, with TRBD1 as a possible D gene (6 bases). There are 13 residues in the CDR3. Germline CDR1 is SNHLY and CDR2 is FYNNEI. The germline V and J ends were trimmed by 5 bases and 4 bases, with 11 bases remaining between them. CDR3 bases read: TGTGCCAGCAGTCCCGGGACAAGCTATGGC. Translated: CASSPGTSYG. The whole CDR3 protein reads CASSPGTSYGYTF.

About this clone: Read data end 3 residues before the CDR3 end; the end is taken from the germline J gene. The chain joins TRBV5-4 to TRBJ1-1; possibly TRBD1 for D (5 bases). This CDR3 spans 15 amino acids. The V gene lost 1 base and the J gene lost 4 bases, with 14 bases spanning the gap. Germline V gene data show CDR1 as SGHNT and CDR2 as YYREEE (reference sequence). Partial CDR3 DNA: TGTGCCAGCAGCTTGCGGGGACTTGGGGCCACTGAA. Translation gives CASSLRGLGATE. The entire CDR3 protein reads CASSLRGLGATEAFF.

Regarding this clone: The CDR3 extends 3 residues past the end of the read, so its final part is completed from the germline J gene. The chain combines TRBV14 with TRBJ2-7, with TRBD2 identical over 8 bases. V dropped 2 bases and J dropped 4; count of bases not matched to a gene: 7. The CDR3 runs 15 residues. CDR1 is SGHDN and CDR2 is FVKESK in the germline V gene. CDR3 DNA (partial): TGTGCCAGCAGCCAATTTGCTAGCGGGTTGTACGAG. This sequence encodes CASSQFASGLYE. The whole CDR3 reads CASSQFASGLYEQYF.